These T cell receptor beta chains were read from a single sample in a study of patients and donors after allogeneic stem cell transplantation. Each CDR3 protein gets one entry after TCRdb re-called the RT-PCR reads with MiXCR. Found here are over 350,000 distinct CDR3 sequences, about a sixth of them singletons; the top ten hold roughly 7%. The sample consisted of blood, either unsorted or a sorted T cell fraction (not recorded which). The receptors shown here come from a human donor who was either an allogeneic HSCT recipient or a stem cell or donor lymphocyte infusion donor (not recorded which). It is not recorded whose cells these are; they may come from a transplant donor. The CDR3 runs from the conserved cysteine through the conserved F or W. D genes are given only for firm matches. The size of a clone is reported for some rows only, either as once, few or many, or as a class for expanded clones.

D	J	size	V	CDR3	DNA
-	TRBJ1-1	many	TRBV5-6	CASSIRAEAFF	TGTGCCAGCAGCATCCGGGCTGAAGCTTTCTTT
TRBD2	TRBJ2-7	-	TRBV10-3	CAISELAGGSGSREQYF	TGTGCCATCAGTGAGTTAGCTGGAGGTAGCGGGAGTCGAGAGCAGTACTTC
-	TRBJ2-3	few	TRBV10-3	CAISEGQGPQYF	TGTGCCATCAGCGAGGGACAAGGCCCGCAGTATTTT
-	TRBJ2-1	many	TRBV7-9	CASTKSGRRFNEQFF	TGTGCCAGCACCAAAAGTGGTCGGCGGTTCAATGAGCAGTTCTTC
TRBD1	TRBJ2-1	few	TRBV9	CASPITRVRSGGAYNEQFF	TGTGCCAGCCCCATCACTAGAGTCCGCTCAGGGGGCGCCTACAATGAGCAGTTCTTC
-	TRBJ2-4	few	TRBV21-1	CASSLADWGAAKNIQYF	TGTGCCAGCAGCCTCGCGGATTGGGGTGCGGCCAAAAACATTCAGTACTTC
-	TRBJ1-3	-	TRBV20-1	CSARTGTSGNTIYF	TGCAGTGCTCGGACCGGTACCTCTGGAAACACCATATATTTT
TRBD1	TRBJ2-2	few	TRBV2	CASRETGGADTGELFF	TGTGCCAGCAGGGAGACAGGGGGCGCAGACACCGGGGAGCTGTTTTTT
-	TRBJ1-1	few	TRBV30	CAWDRAFEAFF	TGTGCCTGGGACCGAGCCTTTGAAGCTTTCTTT
TRBD1	TRBJ1-1	once	TRBV20-1	CSASRTGGLNTEAFF	TGCAGTGCTAGTCGGACAGGGGGCCTGAACACTGAAGCTTTCTTT
-	TRBJ1-5	few	TRBV20-1	CSARGARGSLSNQPQHF	TGCAGTGCTAGAGGGGCGAGAGGGTCTTTAAGCAATCAGCCCCAGCATTTT
-	TRBJ2-5	few	TRBV6-1	CASSVRWVTQETQYF	TGTGCCAGCAGTGTTAGGTGGGTCACCCAAGAGACCCAGTACTTC
-	TRBJ2-3	many	TRBV12-3/TRBV12-4	CASRTTGTDTQYF	TGTGCCAGCAGGACGACTGGCACAGATACGCAGTATTTT
TRBD1	TRBJ2-2	-	TRBV28	CASSESGQGNTGELFF	TGTGCCAGCAGTGAGTCGGGACAGGGAAACACCGGGGAGCTGTTTTTT
TRBD1	TRBJ2-7	-	TRBV7-9	CAVGTGETYEQYF	TGTGCGGTGGGGACAGGGGAAACCTACGAGCAGTACTTC
-	TRBJ2-7	few	TRBV21-1	CASCSAGRSYEQYF	TGTGCCAGCTGCTCGGCCGGGAGGTCCTACGAGCAGTACTTC
-	TRBJ2-1	-	TRBV30	CAWSVLGYEQFF	TGTGCCTGGAGTGTACTGGGATATGAGCAGTTCTTC
-	TRBJ2-2	-	TRBV7-8	CASSLVFRAGTNGELFF	TGTGCCAGCAGCTTAGTATTTAGGGCCGGGACAAACGGGGAGCTGTTTTTT
-	TRBJ2-7	-	TRBV25-1	CASSESGRESYEQYF	TGTGCCAGCAGTGAATCTGGTAGGGAATCCTACGAGCAGTACTTC
-	TRBJ1-1	-	TRBV12-3/TRBV12-4	CASNPYGTVGTEAFF	TGTGCCAGCAACCCCTATGGGACGGTTGGTACTGAAGCTTTCTTT
TRBD1	TRBJ1-5	many	TRBV20-1	CSARDPRGVGQPQHF	TGCAGTGCTAGAGACCCCAGGGGGGTTGGACAGCCCCAGCATTTT
-	TRBJ2-1	few	TRBV11-2	CASRPPLSSYNEQFF	TGTGCCAGCAGACCTCCACTAAGCTCCTACAATGAGCAGTTCTTC
TRBD1	TRBJ2-1	-	TRBV5-1	CASSFFPGQGYNEQFF	TGCGCCAGCAGCTTTTTCCCGGGACAGGGGTACAATGAGCAGTTCTTC
-	TRBJ2-7	once	TRBV9	CASSVAPGAVYEQYF	TGTGCCAGCAGCGTAGCCCCCGGGGCGGTTTACGAGCAGTACTTC
-	TRBJ1-5	-	TRBV20-1	CSARRQTGQPQHF	TGCAGTGCTAGACGACAGACCGGACAGCCCCAGCATTTT
-	TRBJ1-6	few	TRBV12-3/TRBV12-4	CASSPRGGLNSPLHF	TGTGCCAGCAGTCCGAGGGGTGGGCTAAATTCACCCCTCCACTTT
TRBD1	TRBJ2-7	many	TRBV29-1	CSVVSGTGRYEQYF	TGCAGCGTTGTATCCGGGACAGGGAGGTACGAGCAGTACTTC
-	TRBJ2-1	few	TRBV11-2	CASSLFAPGRAVNEQFF	TGTGCCAGCAGCTTATTCGCTCCCGGCAGGGCTGTCAATGAGCAGTTCTTC
TRBD2	TRBJ2-7	few	TRBV4-2	CATSQELAGVSHYEQYF	TGTGCCACCAGCCAAGAACTAGCGGGAGTGTCCCACTACGAGCAGTACTTC
-	TRBJ1-2	-	TRBV7-9	CASSLAAGHLYGYTF	TGTGCCAGCAGCCTCGCGGCGGGCCACTTGTATGGCTACACCTTC
TRBD1	TRBJ1-5	few	TRBV10-3	CACRDRGLNQPQHF	TGTGCCTGCCGGGACAGGGGCCTTAATCAGCCCCAGCATTTT
-	TRBJ1-5	few	TRBV27	CASRDKYSNQPQHF	TGTGCCAGCAGGGACAAGTATAGCAATCAGCCCCAGCATTTT
TRBD2	TRBJ2-3	few	TRBV11-2	CASLRPGRETDTQYF	TGTGCCAGCCTGAGGCCGGGGCGGGAGACAGATACGCAGTATTTT
TRBD1	TRBJ2-5	few	TRBV5-6	CASSWDSGLYQETQYF	TGTGCCAGCAGCTGGGACAGTGGACTGTACCAAGAGACCCAGTACTTC
TRBD1	TRBJ2-3	-	TRBV4-3	CASSHIGTGGFRTDTQYF	TGCGCCAGCAGCCACATAGGGACAGGGGGCTTTCGCACAGATACGCAGTATTTT
-	TRBJ2-5	few	TRBV19	CASSIVRDGRETQYF	TGTGCCAGTAGTATAGTCAGGGACGGTCGGGAGACCCAGTACTTC
-	TRBJ1-2	-	TRBV4-1	CASSQVDLYGYTF	TGCGCCAGCAGCCAAGTTGACCTTTATGGCTACACCTTC
-	TRBJ2-3	-	TRBV6-5	CASSYGLAITDTQYF	TGTGCCAGCAGTTACGGGCTAGCCATCACAGATACGCAGTATTTT
-	TRBJ2-1	-	TRBV30	CAWTSTGEKFF	TGTGCCTGGACCTCCACCGGGGAAAAGTTCTTC
-	TRBJ2-5	many	TRBV12-3/TRBV12-4	CASSREAWEETQYF	TGTGCCAGCAGTAGGGAGGCGTGGGAAGAGACCCAGTACTTC
TRBD1	TRBJ2-7	few	TRBV28	CASSSPDRDYEQYF	TGTGCCAGCAGTTCCCCGGACAGGGACTACGAGCAGTACTTC
TRBD1	TRBJ1-1	many	TRBV5-1	CASSSRGGTEAFF	TGCGCCAGCAGCTCCAGGGGGGGGACTGAAGCTTTCTTT
-	TRBJ2-2	few	TRBV20-1	CSARDPLTNTGELFF	TGCAGTGCTAGAGATCCCCTTACGAACACCGGGGAGCTGTTTTTT
-	TRBJ2-3	once	TRBV7-2	CASSLGPRTSTDTQYF	TGTGCCAGCAGCTTAGGTCCGCGGACTAGCACAGATACGCAGTATTTT
TRBD1	TRBJ1-5	-	TRBV20-1	CSAKLTGTGNQPQHF	TGCAGTGCTAAATTGACAGGGACCGGCAATCAGCCCCAGCATTTT
-	TRBJ2-7	-	TRBV2	CASRAEADLEQYF	TGTGCCAGCAGGGCGGAGGCTGACCTCGAGCAGTACTTC
TRBD1	TRBJ1-2	few	TRBV7-6	CASSSDRGRGYTF	TGTGCCAGCAGCTCCGACAGGGGTCGTGGCTACACCTTC